One TCR beta chain is described in this entry. The antigen is undetermined. The data originate from a study of CD8 T cells in Susac syndrome. Germline CDR1 is MDHEN and CDR2 is SYDVKM. The V end lost 10 bases, the J end lost 0 bases, and 10 bases lay between the germline ends. This CDR3 is built from 13 residues. General study points: The TCR sequencing and HLA analysis in the study involved a relatively small number of individuals, as the study acknowledged. The Susac syndrome CD4+ T cell repertoires displayed no clonal expansion.

After extraction with the RNeasy kit, about 0.45 to 1 ug of the RNA was reverse transcribed using random hexamers. An immunoSEQ multiplex PCR amplified TCR beta CDR3 over 54 Vbeta and 13 Jbeta. TCRdb independently ran MiXCR on the immunoSEQ multiplex PCR reads; one entry per CDR3 protein. The repertoire consists of 120,000 to 150,000 distinct CDR3 sequences, with more than 90% occurring once and the leading ten covering approximately 0.08%. The TCR comes from a human donor with Susac syndrome. Specimen: CD4+ T cells from PBMCs. The chain is built from TRBV28 and TRBJ1-5, with D possibly being TRBD1 (5 bases). For the CDR3, the DNA is TGTGCCACCCGAGGGGATAGCAATCAGCCCCAGCATTTT. It encodes CATRGDSNQPQHF. Looking up the rest from reference TRBV28 and TRBJ1-5 gives the full variable domain: DVKVTQSSRYLVKRTGEKVFLECVQDMDHENMFWYRQDPGLGLRLIYFSYDVKMKEKGDIPEGYSVSREKKERFSLILESASTNQTSMYLCATRGDSNQPQHFGDGTRLSIL.